Below are 25 T cell receptor beta chains sequenced from a single sample in a study of blood T cell repertoires in COVID-19. Profiled with immunoSEQ multiplex PCR; TCRdb holds only in-frame clones, not every one. Among approximately 120,000 clones, 80% were seen once, and the ten largest hold less than 5%. Sequenced input: peripheral blood. Receptors originate from a human donor in a cohort sampled during active or convalescent COVID-19.

This clone appeared once. The chain uses TRBV4-3 and TRBJ2-3; D may be TRBD2 (6 bases). Germline CDR1 LGHNA, CDR2 YSLEER. V was trimmed by 0 bases and J by 5 bases, leaving 15 bases between them. The CDR3 is made up of 16 amino acids. The DNA of the CDR3 is TGCGCCAGCAGCCAAGACGGGAGATGGGGTGGAGATACGCAGTATTTT. It translates to CASSQDGRWGGDTQYF.

The genes are TRBV4-3 and TRBJ2-1; D is ambiguous. The CDR3 spans 17 residues. Trimming removed 0 bases from V and 1 base from J, with 13 bases in between. Germline assignment: CDR1 LGHNA and CDR2 YSLEER. The CDR3 DNA is TGCGCCAGCAGCCAAGATTTTTCGAGTGCGTCCTACAATGAGCAGTTCTTC. Protein product: CASSQDFSSASYNEQFF.

This chain links TRBV28 with TRBJ1-2; 7 bases fit TRBD1. The V gene's germline CDR1 is MDHEN and CDR2 SYDVKM. Germline trimming cut 6 bases from V and 6 bases from J; bases unmatched to any gene: 7. CDR3 length: 13 amino acids. In nucleotides, the CDR3 is TGTGCCAGCAGCCCAGACAGGGCAGATGGCTACACCTTC. It specifies CASSPDRADGYTF.

This clone was seen a single time. DNA for the CDR3: TGTGCCAGTAGTTTTGGGGGAGGCGCGGGGGAGCTGTTTTTT. This gives the protein CASSFGGGAGELFF. V gene TRBV19 combines with J gene TRBJ2-2; a weak D match, TRBD2 (6 bases). The V gene's germline CDR1 is LNHDA and CDR2 SQIVND (reference sequence). There are 14 residues in the CDR3. Trimming stripped 5 bases from V and 8 bases from J, with 15 bases between.

This clone was seen only a few times. The V and J genes are TRBV6-5 and TRBJ1-2, with TRBD1 matching 7 bases. CDR1 is MNHEY and CDR2 is SVGAGI in the germline V gene. J lost 0 bases, V lost 7 bases, and 5 bases had no gene match. The CDR3 totals 14 residues. CDR3 residues: CASKTGRSNYGYTF. The DNA for the CDR3 is TGTGCCAGCAAGACAGGGAGGTCTAACTATGGCTACACCTTC.

The chain has TRBV27 and TRBJ2-7, with D perhaps matching TRBD1 (5 bases). V was cut by 3 bases and J by 3 bases, with 9 bases left in between. This CDR3 region has 13 residues. Germline CDR1 is MNHEY and CDR2 is SMNVEV (reference sequence). The CDR3 DNA reads as TGTGCCAGCAGTTTTGGGGCGCTCTACGAGCAGTACTTC. Encoded protein: CASSFGALYEQYF.

This clone was found a few times. The chain recombines TRBV9 with TRBJ2-2, with TRBD1 identical over 11 bases. There are 18 residues in the CDR3. Germline V gene sequence: CDR1 SGDLS, CDR2 YYNGEE. The junction had 8 bases not matched to a gene; V was cut back by 4 bases and J by 0 bases. The CDR3 protein is CASSSGTGGATNTGELFF. CDR3 sequence (DNA): TGTGCCAGCAGCTCCGGGACAGGGGGGGCGACGAACACCGGGGAGCTGTTTTTT.

This clone was observed a single time. CDR3 DNA sequence: TGTGCCAGCAGCCAAAACGTCGGGAATCAGCCCCAGCATTTT. It translates to CASSQNVGNQPQHF. This sequence joins TRBV28 and TRBJ1-5; D is undetermined. Germline CDR1 is MDHEN and CDR2 is SYDVKM. The CDR3 is made up of 14 amino acids. Trimming stripped 6 bases from V and 4 bases from J, with 13 bases between.

This clone was counted only a few times. The rearrangement links TRBV5-5 to TRBJ1-2, with unresolved D. Between the trimmed V and J ends, which lost 4 bases and 3 bases, there was a span of 16 bases. The CDR3 extends over 15 amino acids. Germline-derived CDR1 and CDR2 are SGHKS and YYEKEE (reference sequence). The CDR3 region has the DNA TGTGCCAGCAGCCCGAGATCCCCTCGGGACTATGGCTACACCTTC. It specifies CASSPRSPRDYGYTF.

In its sample, this clone was seen a few times. The rearrangement links TRBV5-1 to TRBJ1-3; 9 bases are a match to TRBD1. This CDR3 comprises 17 residues. Germline assignment: CDR1 SGHRS and CDR2 YFSETQ. The V and J ends lost 4 bases and 0 bases, in that order; junction bases with no gene match: 8. CDR3 coding DNA: TGCGCCAGCAGCACCGGGACAGGGAGTCCCTCTGGAAACACCATATATTTT. It yields the protein CASSTGTGSPSGNTIYF.

The chain carries TRBV20-1 and TRBJ1-1, with D perhaps matching TRBD1 (6 bases). Germline CDR1 DFQATT, CDR2 SNEGSKA (reference sequence). V was pared by 6 bases and J by 4 bases, with 9 bases between. The CDR3 loop spans 11 amino acids. As DNA, the CDR3 is TGCAGTGCCCCAGGGGTCACTGAAGCTTTCTTT. It encodes CSAPGVTEAFF.

The genes are TRBV7-2 and TRBJ1-6; D unclear. Trimming shortened V by 6 bases and J by 4 bases, and 16 bases separated the two germline ends. This CDR3 has 16 amino acids. Germline V gives CDR1 SGHTA, CDR2 FQGNSA. The CDR3: CASRPSALRYNSPLHF. CDR3 bases: TGTGCCAGCAGGCCCTCCGCCCTACGATATAATTCACCCCTCCACTTT.

This clone was recorded a few times. The V and J genes are TRBV27 and TRBJ1-4; D is uncertain. This CDR3 spans 17 amino acids. Looked up from germline, CDR1 is MNHEY and CDR2 is SMNVEV (reference sequence). Trimming pared 5 bases from V and 2 bases from J, leaving 18 bases between. This chain's CDR3 is CASSQGGYGSTNEKLFF. The CDR3 nucleotides are TGTGCCAGCAGTCAAGGTGGTTACGGGTCGACTAATGAAAAACTGTTTTTT.

The chain recombines TRBV2 with TRBJ2-1, with 7 bases fitting TRBD2. The trim removed 6 bases at V and 0 bases at J, leaving 5 bases unmatched. The germline CDR1 and CDR2 sequences are SNHLY and FYNNEI. CDR3 size: 15 residues. CDR3 in amino acids: CASRGERGSYNEQFF. For the CDR3, the DNA is TGTGCCAGCAGGGGTGAGCGGGGCTCCTACAATGAGCAGTTCTTC.

This clone was observed a handful of times. This chain links TRBV12-3 or TRBV12-4 with TRBJ1-4; D might be TRBD1 (6 bases). V dropped 6 bases and J dropped 10 bases, with 12 bases sitting between them. The CDR3 extends over 12 amino acids. The CDR3 DNA reads as TGTGCCAGCAGACGAACAGGGTTAAAACTGTTTTTT. This sequence encodes CASRRTGLKLFF.

The rearrangement joins TRBV18 to TRBJ1-1, with unresolved D. This CDR3 region has 14 residues. V dropped 2 bases and J dropped 2 bases, with 9 bases sitting between them. Germline CDR1 reads KGHSH; CDR2 reads LQKENI. The CDR3 is CASSPTVTNTEAFF. In nucleotides, the CDR3 is TGTGCCAGCTCACCAACGGTCACCAACACTGAAGCTTTCTTT.

The chain uses TRBV3-1 (or the pseudogene TRBV3-2) and TRBJ1-2; the D gene is possibly TRBD1 (6 bases). CDR1 and CDR2 from the germline V gene are LGHDT and YNNKEL (reference sequence). The CDR3 contains 17 residues. The V end lost 1 base, the J end lost 0 bases, and 15 bases lay between the germline ends. CDR3 residues: CASSQVDRMSANYGYTF. The CDR3 DNA is TGTGCCAGCAGCCAAGTTGACAGGATGAGTGCTAACTATGGCTACACCTTC.

CDR3 coding DNA: TGTGCCAGCAGTTTATCCCTTCGCGGGGGGCCAGATACGCAGTATTTT. It specifies CASSLSLRGGPDTQYF. V and J are TRBV27 and TRBJ2-3; TRBD2 agrees at 8 bases. The CDR3 contains 16 residues. The V segment lost 0 bases and the J segment 4 bases; nucleotides outside the gene matches: 6. The V gene's germline CDR1 is MNHEY and CDR2 SMNVEV (reference sequence).

The gene calls are TRBV11-2 and TRBJ2-7, with 11 positions matching TRBD1. Germline V gene lookup returns CDR1 SGHAT and CDR2 FQNNGV. This CDR3 spans 15 amino acids. Trimming cost V 6 bases and J 4 bases; bases outside gene matches: 8. The CDR3 nucleotides are TGTGCCAGCAGGCGTTGGGACAGGGGGGGGTACGAGCAGTACTTC. Protein product: CASRRWDRGGYEQYF.

This clone came up a few times. The gene calls are TRBV11-2 and TRBJ2-7, with TRBD2 as a possible D gene (5 bases). Between the trimmed V and J ends, which lost 3 bases and 5 bases, there was a span of 23 bases. CDR3 length equals 17 residues. Germline V gives CDR1 SGHAT, CDR2 FQNNGV. In DNA, the CDR3 is TGTGCCAGCAGCTTTACCCCCGGTCACGGGGTAGTGGACGAGCAGTACTTC. Translating it yields CASSFTPGHGVVDEQYF.

The chain is built from TRBV6-2 or TRBV6-3 and TRBJ2-5; no clear D gene. Germline lookup yields CDR1 MNHEY and CDR2 SVGEGT. Trimming took 2 bases from V and 7 from J, leaving 8 bases between them. CDR3 length: 12 residues. The CDR3 sequence is CASSYGPGTQYF. The DNA for the CDR3 is TGTGCCAGCAGTTACGGTCCGGGGACCCAGTACTTC.

Note on this clone: The junction does not match germline at one end; this may be a read error. The rearrangement links TRBV5-7 to TRBJ2-7, with D possibly matching TRBD1 (7 bases). TRBV5-7 is classed as an ORF, of uncertain function. This CDR3 is built from 15 residues. CDR3 in DNA: TGTGCCAGCAGCCCCCGAGACAGGGACTCCAACGAGCAGTACTTC. Protein product: CASSPRDRDSNEQYF.

J is TRBJ2-7 and V is TRBV10-1; 7 bases are shared with TRBD2. This CDR3 is 17 amino acids long. Germline trimming cut 4 bases from V and 1 base from J; bases unmatched to any gene: 13. Germline CDR1 is WNHNN and CDR2 is SYGVQD (reference sequence). In DNA, the CDR3 is TGCGCCAGCAGTGTTTTTGCGCGGCTAGCGGAATCCTACGAGCAGTACTTC. Amino acid sequence: CASSVFARLAESYEQYF.

The rearrangement uses TRBV24-1 and TRBJ1-1; D is perhaps TRBD1 (6 bases). V lost 5 bases and J lost 2, with 11 bases in between. CDR3 size: 14 residues. CDR1 and CDR2 (germline): KGHDR, SFDVKD. CDR3 sequence (DNA): TGTGCCACCAGTGGGACAGCTTTAAACACTGAAGCTTTCTTT. It yields the protein CATSGTALNTEAFF.

The rearrangement joins TRBV7-9 to TRBJ2-7, with 10 bases that match TRBD1. The V gene end was trimmed by 5 bases and the J gene end by 2 bases; junction bases not matched to a gene: 9. This CDR3 is 16 amino acids long. Germline-derived CDR1 and CDR2 are SEHNR and FQNEAQ (reference sequence). The chain's CDR3 is CASSRRTGGTPYEQYF. The DNA of the CDR3 is TGTGCCAGCAGCCGCCGGACAGGGGGGACCCCCTACGAGCAGTACTTC.